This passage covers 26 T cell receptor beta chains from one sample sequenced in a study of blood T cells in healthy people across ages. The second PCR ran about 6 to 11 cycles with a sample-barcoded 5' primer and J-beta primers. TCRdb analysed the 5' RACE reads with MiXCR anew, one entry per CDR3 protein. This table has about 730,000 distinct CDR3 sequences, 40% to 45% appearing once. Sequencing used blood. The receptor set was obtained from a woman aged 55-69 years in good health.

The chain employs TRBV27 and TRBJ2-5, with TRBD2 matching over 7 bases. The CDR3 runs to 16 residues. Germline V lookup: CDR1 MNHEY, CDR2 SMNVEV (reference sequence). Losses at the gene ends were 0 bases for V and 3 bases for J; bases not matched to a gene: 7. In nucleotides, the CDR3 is TGTGCCAGCAGTTTATCGATCAGCGGGAAGGAAGAGACCCAGTACTTC. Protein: CASSLSISGKEETQYF.

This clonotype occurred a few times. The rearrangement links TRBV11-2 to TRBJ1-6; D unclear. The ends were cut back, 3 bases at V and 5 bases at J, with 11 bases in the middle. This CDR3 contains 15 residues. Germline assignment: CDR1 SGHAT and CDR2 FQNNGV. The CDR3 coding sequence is TGTGCCAGCAGCTTGGTCGGCAGAAATAATTCACCCCTCCACTTT. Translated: CASSLVGRNNSPLHF. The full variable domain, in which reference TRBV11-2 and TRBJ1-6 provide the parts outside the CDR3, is EAGVAQSPRYKIIEKRQSVAFWCNPISGHATLYWYQQILGQGPKLLIQFQNNGVVDDSQLPKDRFSAERLKGVDSTLKIQPAKLEDSAVYLCASSLVGRNNSPLHFGNGTRLTVT.

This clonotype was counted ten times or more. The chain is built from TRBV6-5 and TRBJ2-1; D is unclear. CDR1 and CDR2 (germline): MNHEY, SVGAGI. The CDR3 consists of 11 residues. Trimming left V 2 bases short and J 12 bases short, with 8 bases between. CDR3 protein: CASSYPLVQFF. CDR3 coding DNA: TGTGCCAGCAGTTACCCCTTAGTGCAGTTCTTC.

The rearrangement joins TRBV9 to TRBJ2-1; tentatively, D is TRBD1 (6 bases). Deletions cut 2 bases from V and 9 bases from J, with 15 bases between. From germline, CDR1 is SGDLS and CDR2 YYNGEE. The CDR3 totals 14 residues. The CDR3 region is CASSVSRRGSEQFF. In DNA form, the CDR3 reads TGTGCCAGCAGCGTTTCGCGCAGGGGTAGTGAGCAGTTCTTC.

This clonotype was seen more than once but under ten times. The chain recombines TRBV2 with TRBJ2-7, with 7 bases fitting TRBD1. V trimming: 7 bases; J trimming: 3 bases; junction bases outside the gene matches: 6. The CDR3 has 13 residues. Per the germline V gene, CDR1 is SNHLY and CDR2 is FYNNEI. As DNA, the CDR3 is TGTGCCAGCAACGGACAGGTAAACTACGAGCAGTACTTC. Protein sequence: CASNGQVNYEQYF.

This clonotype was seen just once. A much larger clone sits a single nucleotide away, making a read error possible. Written as DNA, the CDR3 is TGTGCCAGCAGCGTCGTCCCGGGCCAAGACGAGCAGTACTTC. This gives the protein CASSVVPGQDEQYF. This chain connects TRBV7-2 to TRBJ2-5; the D is unclear. The J call may not be correct, given that the DNA end is closer to TRBJ2-7. This CDR3 is 14 amino acids long. The germline CDR1 and CDR2 sequences are SGHTA and FQGNSA.

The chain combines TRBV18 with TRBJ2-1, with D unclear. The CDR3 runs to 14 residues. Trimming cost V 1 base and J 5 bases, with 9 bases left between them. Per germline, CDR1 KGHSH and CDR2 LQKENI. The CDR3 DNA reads TGTGCCAGCTCACCACAACAGTTAGACAATGAGCAGTTCTTC. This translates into CASSPQQLDNEQFF.

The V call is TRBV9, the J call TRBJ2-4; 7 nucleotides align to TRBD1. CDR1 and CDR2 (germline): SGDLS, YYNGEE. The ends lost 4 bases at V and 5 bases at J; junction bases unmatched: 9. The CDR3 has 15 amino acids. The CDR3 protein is CASSPPPGQQNIQYF. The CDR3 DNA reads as TGTGCCAGCAGCCCCCCCCCGGGACAGCAAAACATTCAGTACTTC.

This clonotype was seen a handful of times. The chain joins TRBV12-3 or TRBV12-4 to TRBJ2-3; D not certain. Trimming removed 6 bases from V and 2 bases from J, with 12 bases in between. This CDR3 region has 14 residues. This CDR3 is CASRPTTPTDTQYF. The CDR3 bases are TGTGCCAGCAGGCCCACGACCCCCACAGATACGCAGTATTTT.

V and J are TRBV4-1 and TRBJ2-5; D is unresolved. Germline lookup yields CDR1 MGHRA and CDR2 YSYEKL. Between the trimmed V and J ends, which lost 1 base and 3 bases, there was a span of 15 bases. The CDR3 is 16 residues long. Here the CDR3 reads CASSQGPGDGEETQYF. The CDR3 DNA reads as TGCGCCAGCAGCCAAGGCCCGGGCGATGGGGAAGAGACCCAGTACTTC.

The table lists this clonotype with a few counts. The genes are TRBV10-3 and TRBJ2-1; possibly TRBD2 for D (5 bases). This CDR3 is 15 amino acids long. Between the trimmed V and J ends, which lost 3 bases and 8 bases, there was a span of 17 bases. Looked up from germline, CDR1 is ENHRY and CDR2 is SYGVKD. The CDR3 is CAISERTGESDEQFF. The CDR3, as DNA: TGTGCCATCAGTGAAAGGACTGGGGAGTCGGATGAGCAGTTCTTC.

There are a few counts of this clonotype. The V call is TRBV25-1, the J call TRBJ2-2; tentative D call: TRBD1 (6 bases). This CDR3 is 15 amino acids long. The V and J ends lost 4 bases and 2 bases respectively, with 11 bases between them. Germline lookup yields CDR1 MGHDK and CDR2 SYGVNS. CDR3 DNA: TGTGCCAGCAGTGGTCCAGGGGCTAACACCGGGGAGCTGTTTTTT. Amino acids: CASSGPGANTGELFF.

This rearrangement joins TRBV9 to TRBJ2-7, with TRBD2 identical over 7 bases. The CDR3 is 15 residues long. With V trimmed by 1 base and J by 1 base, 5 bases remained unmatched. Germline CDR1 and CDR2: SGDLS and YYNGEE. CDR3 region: CASSVKGLPSYEQYF. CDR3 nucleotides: TGTGCCAGCAGCGTAAAGGGACTACCGTCCTACGAGCAGTACTTC.

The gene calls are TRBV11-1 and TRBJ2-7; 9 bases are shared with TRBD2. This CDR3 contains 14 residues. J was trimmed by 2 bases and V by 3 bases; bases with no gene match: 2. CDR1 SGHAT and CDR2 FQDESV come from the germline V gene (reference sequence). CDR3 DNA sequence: TGTGCCAGCAGCTTTAGCGGGAGTGCCTACGAGCAGTACTTC. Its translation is CASSFSGSAYEQYF.

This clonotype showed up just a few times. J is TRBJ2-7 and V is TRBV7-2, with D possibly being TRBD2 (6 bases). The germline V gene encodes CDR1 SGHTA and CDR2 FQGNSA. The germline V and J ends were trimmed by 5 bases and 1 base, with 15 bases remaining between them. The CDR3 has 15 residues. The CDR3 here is CASSPISGPSYEQYF. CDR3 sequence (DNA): TGTGCCAGCAGCCCTATCAGCGGGCCTTCCTACGAGCAGTACTTC.

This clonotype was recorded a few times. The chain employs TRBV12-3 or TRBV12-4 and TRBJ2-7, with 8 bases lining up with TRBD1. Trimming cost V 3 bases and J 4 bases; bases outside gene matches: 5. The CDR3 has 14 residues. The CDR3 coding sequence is TGTGCCAGCAGTTTCGGACAGGGCCAGTACGAGCAGTACTTC. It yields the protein CASSFGQGQYEQYF.

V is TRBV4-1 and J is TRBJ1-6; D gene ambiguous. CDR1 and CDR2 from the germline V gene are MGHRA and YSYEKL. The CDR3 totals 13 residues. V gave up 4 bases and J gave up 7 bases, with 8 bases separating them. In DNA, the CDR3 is TGCGCCAGCAGCCCCTCCCTGAATTCACCCCTCCACTTT. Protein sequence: CASSPSLNSPLHF.

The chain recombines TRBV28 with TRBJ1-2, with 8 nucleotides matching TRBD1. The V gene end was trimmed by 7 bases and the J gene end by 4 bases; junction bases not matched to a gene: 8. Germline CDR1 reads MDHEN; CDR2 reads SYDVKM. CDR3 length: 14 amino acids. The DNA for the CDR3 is TGTGCCAGCACAGAACAGGGGGAGGTCTATGGCTACACCTTC. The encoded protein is CASTEQGEVYGYTF.

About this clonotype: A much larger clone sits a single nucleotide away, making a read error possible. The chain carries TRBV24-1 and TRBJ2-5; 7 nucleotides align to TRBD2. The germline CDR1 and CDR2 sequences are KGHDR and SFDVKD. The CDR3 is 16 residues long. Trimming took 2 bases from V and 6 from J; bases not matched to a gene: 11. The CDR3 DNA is TGTGCCACCAGTGATTACGGGACTGGGGGGGGAAAGACCCAGTACTTC. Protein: CATSDYGTGGGKTQYF.

The CDR3 protein is CSARNRAGETYEQYF. The CDR3 nucleotides are TGCAGTGCTAGAAATAGGGCGGGAGAGACCTACGAGCAGTACTTC. The rearrangement uses TRBV20-1 and TRBJ2-7; 7 bases are a match to TRBD2. The CDR3 covers 15 residues. Germline V gene sequence: CDR1 DFQATT, CDR2 SNEGSKA (reference sequence). V dropped 2 bases and J dropped 2; count of bases not matched to a gene: 9.

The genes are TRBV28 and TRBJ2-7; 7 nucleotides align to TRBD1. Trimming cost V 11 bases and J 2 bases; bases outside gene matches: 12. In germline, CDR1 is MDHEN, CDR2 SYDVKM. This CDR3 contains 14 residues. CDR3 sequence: CAVQPGQRTYEQYF. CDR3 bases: TGTGCCGTCCAACCGGGACAGAGAACCTACGAGCAGTACTTC.

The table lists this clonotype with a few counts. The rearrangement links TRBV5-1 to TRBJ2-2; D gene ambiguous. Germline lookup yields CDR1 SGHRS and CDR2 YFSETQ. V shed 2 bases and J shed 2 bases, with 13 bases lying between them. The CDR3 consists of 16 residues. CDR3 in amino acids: CASSFLRELNTGELFF. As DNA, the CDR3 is TGCGCCAGCAGCTTTCTAAGGGAACTTAACACCGGGGAGCTGTTTTTT.

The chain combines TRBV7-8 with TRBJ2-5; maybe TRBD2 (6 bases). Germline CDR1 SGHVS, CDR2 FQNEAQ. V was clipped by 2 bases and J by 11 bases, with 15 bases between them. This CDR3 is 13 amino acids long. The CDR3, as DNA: TGTGCCAGCAGCTTACCGGCTAGCCGGGAGCAGTACTTC. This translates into CASSLPASREQYF.

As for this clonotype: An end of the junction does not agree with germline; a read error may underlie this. CDR3 in DNA: TGTGCCAGCAGCTCCGCCCGGGGGTACCAAGAGGCCCAGTACTTC. It is translated as CASSSARGYQEAQYF. The chain links TRBV7-2 to TRBJ2-5; weak D call: TRBD2 (6 bases). This CDR3 has 15 amino acids. Germline V gene data show CDR1 as SGHTA and CDR2 as FQGNSA. Using reference TRBV7-2 and TRBJ2-5 for the parts outside the CDR3, the full variable domain is GAGVSQSPSNKVTEKGKDVELRCDPISGHTALYWYRQSLGQGLEFLIYFQGNSAPDKSGLPSDRFSAERTGGSVSTLTIQRTQQEDSAVYLCASSSARGYQEAQYFGPGTRLLVL.

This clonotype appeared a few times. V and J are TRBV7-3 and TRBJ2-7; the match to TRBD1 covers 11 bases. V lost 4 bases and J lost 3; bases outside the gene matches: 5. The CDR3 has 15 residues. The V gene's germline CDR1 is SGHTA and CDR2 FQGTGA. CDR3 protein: CASSSQGTGGYEQYF. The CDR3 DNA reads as TGTGCCAGCAGCTCCCAGGGGACAGGGGGCTACGAGCAGTACTTC. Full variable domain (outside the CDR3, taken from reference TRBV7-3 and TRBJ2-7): GAGVSQTPSNKVTEKGKYVELRCDPISGHTALYWYRQSLGQGPEFLIYFQGTGAADDSGLPNDRFFAVRPEGSVSTLKIQRTERGDSAVYLCASSSQGTGGYEQYFGPGTRLTVT.

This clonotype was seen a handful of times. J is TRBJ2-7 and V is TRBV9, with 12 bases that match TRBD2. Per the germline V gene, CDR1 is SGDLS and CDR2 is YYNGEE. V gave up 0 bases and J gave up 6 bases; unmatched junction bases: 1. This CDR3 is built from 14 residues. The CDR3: CASSVEGLAGEQYF. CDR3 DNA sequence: TGTGCCAGCAGCGTAGAGGGACTAGCGGGCGAGCAGTACTTC.